Listed below are T cell receptor beta chains from one sample, sequenced in a study of HIV-infected patients and healthy controls. In TCRdb, the 5' RACE reads were re-called with MiXCR into one record per CDR3 protein. In the table there are about 12,000 distinct CDR3 sequences, around 9.3% of which are singletons. This specimen was blood, taken before antiretroviral therapy. The receptor source for this set is an adult with HIV infection. The donor label of this sample is uncertain. The CDR3 runs from the conserved cysteine through the conserved F or W. D genes are given only for firm matches. Clone size, where shown, is once, few, many, or a class for clones that have expanded.

size	V	J	D	DNA	CDR3
many	TRBV5-6	TRBJ2-6	NA	TGTGCCAGCAGCTTGGGTATCTCTGGGGCCAACGTCCTGACTTTC	CASSLGISGANVLTF
NA	TRBV15	TRBJ1-1	TRBD1	TGTGCCACCAGCAGAGGTATGACAGGGCCGAACACTGAAGCTTTCTTT	CATSRGMTGPNTEAFF
NA	TRBV20-1	TRBJ2-1	NA	TGCAGTGCTAGGCGAGATTACAATGAGCAGTTCTTC	CSARRDYNEQFF
many	TRBV18	TRBJ1-5	TRBD1	TGTGCCAGCTCACCGGGACAGATTAGAAATCAGCCCCAGCATTTT	CASSPGQIRNQPQHF
few	TRBV12-3/TRBV12-4	TRBJ1-5	NA	TGTGCCAGCAGTTCAAGGCAGTTCAATCAGCCCCAGCATTTT	CASSSRQFNQPQHF
many	TRBV12-3/TRBV12-4	TRBJ1-1	TRBD1	TGTGCCAGCAGCCCCCAGGGGGTACGGACTGAAGCTTTCTTT	CASSPQGVRTEAFF
many	TRBV11-2	TRBJ1-5	NA	TGTGCCAGCAGCTTAACTCCTAGCAGCAATCAGCCCCAGCATTTT	CASSLTPSSNQPQHF
many	TRBV12-3/TRBV12-4	TRBJ2-5	NA	TGTGCCAGCAGCCCCCAGGGGAAAGAGACCCAGTACTTC	CASSPQGKETQYF
NA	TRBV12-3/TRBV12-4	TRBJ2-2	NA	TGTGCCAGCAGTTTAGGGGCCGGGGAGCTGTTTTTT	CASSLGAGELFF
many	TRBV20-1	TRBJ2-3	TRBD2	TGCAGTGCTAGGGGGATGGGACTAGGAAGCACAGATACGCAGTATTTT	CSARGMGLGSTDTQYF
many	TRBV6-2/TRBV6-3	TRBJ2-6	TRBD1	TGTGCCAGCAGTTACTCTATCACAGGGGGCTCTGGGGCCAACGTCCTGACTTTC	CASSYSITGGSGANVLTF
many	TRBV5-1	TRBJ2-5	NA	TGCGCCAGCAGCCCAGCGACCCAAGAGACCCAGTACTTC	CASSPATQETQYF
many	TRBV27	TRBJ1-2	NA	TGTGCCAGCAGTTTAAGGCCCAGCTTCGCTAACTATGGCTACACCTTC	CASSLRPSFANYGYTF